This TCR beta chain was sequenced for a study of blood T cell repertoires in COVID-19. Study-wide background: Sites in the United States, Italy and Spain provided acute and convalescent COVID-19 samples.

CDR3 length: 15 residues. Germline loops: CDR1 PRHDT, CDR2 FYEKMQ (reference sequence). The V and J ends lost 6 bases and 8 bases, in that order; junction bases with no gene match: 12. Authors' data handling: Nucleated cell counts were estimated from reference gene primer amplification. Some clones are missing from TCRdb's copy, which holds only in-frame ones; the method was immunoSEQ multiplex PCR. V, J and clone size are taken as reported in that table, and D and trimming were inferred from the DNA itself. Here the sample spans around 260,000 clones, 80% to 90% being singletons. What was sequenced was peripheral blood. The TCR was taken from a woman aged 40 to 49 who had recovered from COVID-19. The genes are TRBV13 and TRBJ2-1, with 8 bases aligning to TRBD1. The CDR3 DNA follows: TGTGCCAGCAGTCGCCCCAGGGGGCCGGTCCATGAGCAGTTCTTC. Translated: CASSRPRGPVHEQFF.